One and the same sample provided the 19 T cell receptor beta chains below, sequenced in a study of T cells in narcolepsy. For these receptors, no antigen is known. Sequencing used immunoSEQ multiplex PCR; TCRdb keeps in-frame clones, though not all of them. The repertoire has under 550 clones, around 22% of them found once; the top ten carry roughly 50%. The sample consisted of cultured CD4+ T cells from cerebrospinal fluid. All receptors derive from a human donor with narcolepsy.

The genes are TRBV6-4 and TRBJ1-2; D is unresolved. Trimming stripped 5 bases from V and 4 bases from J, with 23 bases between. This CDR3 contains 17 residues. Per the germline V gene, CDR1 is MRHNA and CDR2 is SNTAGT. CDR3 sequence reads: CASSLRVPHGKTYGYTF. Here the CDR3 DNA reads TGTGCCAGCAGTTTGCGCGTCCCACACGGAAAGACCTATGGCTACACCTTC.

The chain couples TRBV12-2 to TRBJ1-1. TRBV12-2 is labeled a pseudogene. The CDR3 is 14 amino acids. The CDR3 loop is CASRLRHVNTEAFF. The DNA for the CDR3 is TGTGCAAGTCGCTTACGGCATGTGAACACTGAAGCTTTCTTT.

On this clone: The junction departs from germline at one end; a sequencing error may be responsible. CDR3 region: CARSRPRGDF. CDR3 coding DNA: TGTGCCAGAAGCCGGCCCAGAGGGGACTTC. This chain joins TRBV5-4 and TRBJ2-4; D assignment may be TRBD1 or TRBD2 (5 bases each). CDR3 size: 10 residues. Per germline, CDR1 SGHNT and CDR2 YYREEE (reference sequence).

This clone is a singleton in its sample. The CDR3 protein is CASSLAPGNEQFF. The CDR3 nucleotides read TGTGCCAGCAGCTTGGCCCCGGGGAATGAGCAGTTCTTC. The V gene is TRBV6-4, the J gene TRBJ2-1; TRBD2 is a possible D gene (5 bases). Trimming left V 6 bases short and J 7 bases short, with 13 bases between. The length of the CDR3 is 13 residues. CDR1 is MRHNA and CDR2 is SNTAGT in the germline V gene.

This clone was picked up a small number of times. This likely stems from a read error, as it lies one base from a far larger clone. V gene TRBV2 combines with J gene TRBJ1-2; no clear D gene. The germline V and J ends were trimmed by 7 bases and 2 bases, with 11 bases remaining between them. There are 13 residues in the CDR3. CDR1 is SNHLY and CDR2 is FYNNEI in the germline V gene. Written as DNA, the CDR3 is TGTGCCAGCATCGAATACGTAAACTATGGCTACACCTTC. Amino acids: CASIEYVNYGYTF.

By sample share, this clone is large. The chain employs TRBV28 and TRBJ1-2; 7 nucleotides agree with TRBD1. In germline, CDR1 is MDHEN, CDR2 SYDVKM. V lost 3 bases, J lost 8 bases, and 9 bases stayed unmatched. The CDR3 is 14 residues long. For the CDR3, the DNA is TGTGCCAGCAGTTTGGGAGGGGGCGGATACGGCTACACCTTC. Protein sequence: CASSLGGGGYGYTF.

This clone occurred a few times. This chain links TRBV9 with TRBJ1-5; 8 positions agree with TRBD1. The CDR3 consists of 15 residues. With V trimmed by 0 bases and J by 7 bases, 6 bases remained unmatched. Germline assignment: CDR1 SGDLS and CDR2 YYNGEE. This CDR3 is CASSVGQGAGQPQHF. CDR3 nucleotides: TGTGCCAGCAGCGTAGGGCAGGGGGCCGGACAGCCCCAGCATTTT. Full variable domain (missing parts from reference TRBV9 and TRBJ1-5): DSGVTQTPKHLITATGQRVTLRCSPRSGDLSVYWYQQSLDQGLQFLIQYYNGEERAKGNILERFSAQQFPDLHSELNLSSLELGDSALYFCASSVGQGAGQPQHFGDGTRLSIL.

J is TRBJ1-2 and V is TRBV5-3; 8 bases are shared with TRBD1. TRBV5-3 is an ORF for which the function is uncertain. This CDR3 spans 14 amino acids. V was pared by 8 bases and J by 5 bases, with 11 bases of the junction left unmatched. The CDR3 loop is CASSVGQATYGYTF. CDR3 DNA sequence: TGTGCCAGCAGCGTGGGACAGGCAACGTATGGCTACACCTTC.

This clone was detected a few times. This chain connects TRBV7-3 to TRBJ1-1, with 8 positions matching TRBD1. Per germline, CDR1 SGHTA and CDR2 FQGTGA. The V and J ends lost 4 bases and 3 bases, in that order; junction bases with no gene match: 4. The CDR3 loop spans 14 amino acids. Written as DNA, the CDR3 is TGTGCCAGCAGCTACCAGACAGGGGACACTGAAGCTTTCTTT. Translated: CASSYQTGDTEAFF.

DNA for the CDR3: TGTGCCAGCAGCACCGGGACTAGCGGGGGCCTCCGGACCCAGTACTTC. Amino acid sequence: CASSTGTSGGLRTQYF. The chain couples TRBV5-4 to TRBJ2-5; 14 bases line up with TRBD2. The CDR3 sequence is 16 residues long. V lost 4 bases and J lost 7; bases outside the gene matches: 9. CDR1 and CDR2 from the germline V gene are SGHNT and YYREEE (reference sequence).

CDR3 residues: CASRSTGSSGANVLTF. DNA for the CDR3: TGTGCCAGCAGGTCGACAGGGTCCTCTGGGGCCAACGTCCTGACTTTC. The V call is TRBV7-9, the J call TRBJ2-6, with 7 bases fitting TRBD1. V was clipped by 6 bases and J by 0 bases; unmatched bases: 5. Germline values: CDR1 SEHNR, CDR2 FQNEAQ (reference sequence). The CDR3 covers 16 residues.

This clone rates as medium-sized. This chain connects TRBV5-5 to TRBJ2-7; no reliable D call. There are 14 residues in the CDR3. CDR1 is SGHKS, CDR2 YYEKEE, per germline (reference sequence). V was trimmed by 4 bases and J by 1 base, leaving 12 bases between them. The CDR3 loop is CASSPRPKSYEQYF. The CDR3 DNA is TGTGCCAGCAGCCCCCGGCCTAAGTCCTACGAGCAGTACTTC.

By frequency in the sample, this clone is hyperexpanded. V gene TRBV10-2 combines with J gene TRBJ1-2, with D possibly being TRBD1 (5 bases). With 10 bases removed from V and 5 bases from J, the gap between germline ends came to 17 bases. CDR1 is WSHSY, CDR2 SAAADI, per germline. The CDR3 covers 13 residues. CDR3 DNA: TGCGCCACCGTCGGGGGTGCCTGGTATGGCTACACCTTC. Encoded protein: CATVGGAWYGYTF.

This clone is classed as hyperexpanded. Other nucleotide sequences in the sample specify the same CDR3. J is TRBJ2-1 and V is TRBV7-3; weak D call: TRBD2 (5 bases). The CDR3 has 13 residues. The V end was cut by 3 bases, the J end by 7 bases, with 10 bases between. CDR1 SGHTA and CDR2 FQGTGA come from the germline V gene. The CDR3: CASSLAPGNEQFF. In DNA, the CDR3 is TGTGCCAGCAGCTTGGCCCCGGGGAATGAGCAGTTCTTC.

Details on this clone: A far larger clone is one base from this, pointing to a likely read error. In nucleotides, the CDR3 is TGCGCCAGCAGCTCGGATCCGGACGTTAGGGCTGCTGGCTACACCTTC. Translating gives CASSSDPDVRAAGYTF. V gene TRBV5-1 combines with J gene TRBJ1-2; D is undetermined. CDR1 SGHRS and CDR2 YFSETQ come from the germline V gene. V was trimmed by 3 bases and J by 7 bases, leaving 22 bases between them. The CDR3 has 16 amino acids.

This clone has only a few counts. A far larger clone is off by one base, so a read error is likely. The J gene is TRBJ1-2, the V gene TRBV5-6, with D maybe TRBD1 (5 bases). Deletions cut 4 bases from V and 5 bases from J, with 15 bases between. Germline-derived CDR1 and CDR2 are SGHDT and YYEEEE. The CDR3 is 14 residues long. The CDR3 DNA reads as TGTGCCAGCAGCGTGGGACTGGCAACGTATGGCTACACCTTC. It is translated as CASSVGLATYGYTF.

In the case of this clone: A far larger clone is off by one base, so a read error is likely. The sample carries other DNA sequences with the same CDR3. The rearrangement links TRBV5-1 to TRBJ1-3; perhaps TRBD1 as D (5 bases). CDR1 and CDR2 from the germline V gene are SGHRS and YFSETQ. V was trimmed by 3 bases and J by 9 bases, leaving 19 bases between them. This CDR3 has 15 residues. The CDR3 here is CASSSAGRMDSTIYF. DNA for the CDR3: TGCGCCAGCAGCTCGGCGGGACGGATGGATAGCACCATATATTTT.

Sample share makes this clone hyperexpanded. J is TRBJ1-5 and V is TRBV12-5; the D is unclear. There are 13 residues in the CDR3. In germline, CDR1 is LGHNT, CDR2 FRNRAP. The V gene lost 6 bases and the J gene lost 4 bases, with 10 bases spanning the gap. The CDR3 DNA is TGTGCTAGTGGCACAGACCGGAATCAGCCCCAGCATTTT. Translation: CASGTDRNQPQHF.

This clone is large by share. The chain combines TRBV10-1 with TRBJ2-7; 8 bases align to TRBD1. V dropped 2 bases and J dropped 7; count of bases not matched to a gene: 7. The germline CDR1 and CDR2 sequences are WNHNN and SYGVQD (reference sequence). This CDR3 comprises 14 residues. The CDR3 coding sequence is TGCGCCAGCAGTGAGAGGACAGGGAGGAGGGAGCAGTACTTC. It yields the protein CASSERTGRREQYF.